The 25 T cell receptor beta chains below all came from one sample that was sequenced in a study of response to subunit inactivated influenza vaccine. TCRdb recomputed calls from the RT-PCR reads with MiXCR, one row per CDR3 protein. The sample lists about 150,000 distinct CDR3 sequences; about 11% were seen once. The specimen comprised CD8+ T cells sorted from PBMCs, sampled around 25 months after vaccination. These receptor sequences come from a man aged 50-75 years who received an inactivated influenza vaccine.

The DNA for the CDR3 is TGTGCCAGCAGCTTGGGGACACAGGGATACGAGCAGTACTTC. Its protein is CASSLGTQGYEQYF. The chain recombines TRBV5-5 with TRBJ2-7, with D possibly being TRBD1 (6 bases). The CDR3 sequence is 14 residues long. V lost 0 bases to trimming and J lost 4 bases, with 11 bases between them. Germline CDR1 reads SGHKS; CDR2 reads YYEKEE (reference sequence). Full variable domain (rest looked up from reference TRBV5-5 and TRBJ2-7): DAGVTQSPTHLIKTRGQQVTLRCSPISGHKSVSWYQQVLGQGPQFIFQYYEKEERGRGNFPDRFSARQFPNYSSELNVNALLLGDSALYLCASSLGTQGYEQYFGPGTRLTVT.

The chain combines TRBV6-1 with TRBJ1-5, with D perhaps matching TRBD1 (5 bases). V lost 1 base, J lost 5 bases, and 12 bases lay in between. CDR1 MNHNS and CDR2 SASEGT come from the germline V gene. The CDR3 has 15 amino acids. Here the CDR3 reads CASSEEWDGYQPQHF. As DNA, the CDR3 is TGTGCCAGCAGTGAAGAATGGGACGGCTATCAGCCCCAGCATTTT.

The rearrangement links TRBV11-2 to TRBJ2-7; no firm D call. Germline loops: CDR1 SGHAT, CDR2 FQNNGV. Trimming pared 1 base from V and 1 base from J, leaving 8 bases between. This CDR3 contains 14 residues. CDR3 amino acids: CASSLGPWSYEQYF. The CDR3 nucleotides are TGTGCCAGCAGCTTAGGGCCTTGGTCCTACGAGCAGTACTTC.

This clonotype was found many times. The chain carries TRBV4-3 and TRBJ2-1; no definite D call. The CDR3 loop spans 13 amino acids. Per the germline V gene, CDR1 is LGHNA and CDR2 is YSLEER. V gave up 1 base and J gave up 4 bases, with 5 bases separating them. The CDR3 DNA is TGCGCCAGCAGCCAAGGAGCTTACAATGAGCAGTTCTTC. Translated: CASSQGAYNEQFF.

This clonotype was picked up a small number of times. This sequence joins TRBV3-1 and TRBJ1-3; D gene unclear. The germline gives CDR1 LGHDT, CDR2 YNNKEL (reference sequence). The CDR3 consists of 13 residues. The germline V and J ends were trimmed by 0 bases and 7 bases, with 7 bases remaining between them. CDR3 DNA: TGTGCCAGCAGCCAAGATGCTAGGAACACCATATATTTT. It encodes CASSQDARNTIYF.

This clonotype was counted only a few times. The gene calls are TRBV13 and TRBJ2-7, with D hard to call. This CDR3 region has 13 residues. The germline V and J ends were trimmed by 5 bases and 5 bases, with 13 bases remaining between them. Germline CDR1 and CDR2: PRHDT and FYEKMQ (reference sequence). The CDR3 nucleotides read TGTGCCAGCAGCCCGGTAGGCGCTGACGAGCAGTACTTC. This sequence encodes CASSPVGADEQYF.

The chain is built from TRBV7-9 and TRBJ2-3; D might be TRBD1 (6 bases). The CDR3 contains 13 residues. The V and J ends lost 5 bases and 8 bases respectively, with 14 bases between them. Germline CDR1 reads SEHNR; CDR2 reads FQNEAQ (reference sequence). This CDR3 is CASSPPGQLTQYF. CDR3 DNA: TGTGCCAGCAGCCCACCTGGACAGCTTACGCAGTATTTT. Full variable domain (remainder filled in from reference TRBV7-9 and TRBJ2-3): DTGVSQNPRHKITKRGQNVTFRCDPISEHNRLYWYRQTLGQGPEFLTYFQNEAQLEKSRLLSDRFSAERPKGSFSTLEIQRTEQGDSAMYLCASSPPGQLTQYFGPGTRLTVL.

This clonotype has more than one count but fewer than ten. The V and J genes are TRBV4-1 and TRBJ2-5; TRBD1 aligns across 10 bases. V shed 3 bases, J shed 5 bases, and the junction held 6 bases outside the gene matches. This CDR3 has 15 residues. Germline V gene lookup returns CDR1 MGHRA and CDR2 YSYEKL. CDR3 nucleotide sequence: TGCGCCAGCAGCCAGCCGGGACAGGGGTACGAGACCCAGTACTTC. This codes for CASSQPGQGYETQYF.

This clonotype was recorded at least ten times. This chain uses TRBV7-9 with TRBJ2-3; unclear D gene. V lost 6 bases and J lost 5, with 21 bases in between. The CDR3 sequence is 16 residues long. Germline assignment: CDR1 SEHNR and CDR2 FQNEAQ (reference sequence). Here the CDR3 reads CASSTPFMATQDTQYF. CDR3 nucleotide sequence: TGTGCCAGCAGTACCCCTTTTATGGCAACTCAAGATACGCAGTATTTT.

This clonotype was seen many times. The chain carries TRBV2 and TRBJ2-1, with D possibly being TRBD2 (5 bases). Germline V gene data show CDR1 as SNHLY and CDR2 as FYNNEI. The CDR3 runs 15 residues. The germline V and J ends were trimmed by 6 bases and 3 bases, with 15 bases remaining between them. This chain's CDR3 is CASSKTNNNYNEQFF. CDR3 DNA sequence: TGTGCCAGCAGCAAGACTAACAATAACTACAATGAGCAGTTCTTC.

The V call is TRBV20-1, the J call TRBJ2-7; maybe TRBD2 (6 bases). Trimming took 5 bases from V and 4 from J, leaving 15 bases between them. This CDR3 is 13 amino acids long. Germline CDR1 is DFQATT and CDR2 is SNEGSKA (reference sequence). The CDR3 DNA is TGCAGTGCTTTTAGCGGATCTTCTTACGAGCAGTACTTC. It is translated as CSAFSGSSYEQYF.

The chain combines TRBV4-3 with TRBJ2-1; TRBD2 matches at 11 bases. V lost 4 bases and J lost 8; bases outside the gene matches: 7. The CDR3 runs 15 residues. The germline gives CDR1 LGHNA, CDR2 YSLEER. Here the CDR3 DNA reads TGCGCCAGCAGCCCTTTAGCGGGAGGGTGGGATGAGCAGTTCTTC. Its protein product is CASSPLAGGWDEQFF.

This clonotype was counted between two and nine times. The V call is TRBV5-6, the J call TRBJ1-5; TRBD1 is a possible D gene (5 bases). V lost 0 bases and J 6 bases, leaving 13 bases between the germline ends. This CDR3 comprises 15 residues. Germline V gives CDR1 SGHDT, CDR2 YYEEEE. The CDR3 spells CASSLGTPAVQPQHF. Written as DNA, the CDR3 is TGTGCCAGCAGCTTGGGGACACCCGCGGTTCAGCCCCAGCATTTT. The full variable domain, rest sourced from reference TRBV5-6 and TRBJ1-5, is DAGVTQSPTHLIKTRGQQVTLRCSPKSGHDTVSWYQQALGQGPQFIFQYYEEEERQRGNFPDRFSGHQFPNYSSELNVNALLLGDSALYLCASSLGTPAVQPQHFGDGTRLSIL.

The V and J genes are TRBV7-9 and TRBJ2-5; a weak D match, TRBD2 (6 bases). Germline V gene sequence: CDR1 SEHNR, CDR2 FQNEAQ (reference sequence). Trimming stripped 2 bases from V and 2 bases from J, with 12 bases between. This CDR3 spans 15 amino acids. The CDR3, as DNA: TGTGCCAGCAGCTTAAGGAGGGTTGATCAAGAGACCCAGTACTTC. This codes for CASSLRRVDQETQYF. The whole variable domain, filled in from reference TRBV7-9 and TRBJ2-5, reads DTGVSQNPRHKITKRGQNVTFRCDPISEHNRLYWYRQTLGQGPEFLTYFQNEAQLEKSRLLSDRFSAERPKGSFSTLEIQRTEQGDSAMYLCASSLRRVDQETQYFGPGTRLLVL.

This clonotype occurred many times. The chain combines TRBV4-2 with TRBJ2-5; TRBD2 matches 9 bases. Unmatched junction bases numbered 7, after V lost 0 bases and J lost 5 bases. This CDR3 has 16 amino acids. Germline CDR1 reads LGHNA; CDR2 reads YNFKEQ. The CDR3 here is CASSQDPSGGFETQYF. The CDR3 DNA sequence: TGTGCCAGCAGCCAAGATCCCAGCGGGGGGTTTGAGACCCAGTACTTC.

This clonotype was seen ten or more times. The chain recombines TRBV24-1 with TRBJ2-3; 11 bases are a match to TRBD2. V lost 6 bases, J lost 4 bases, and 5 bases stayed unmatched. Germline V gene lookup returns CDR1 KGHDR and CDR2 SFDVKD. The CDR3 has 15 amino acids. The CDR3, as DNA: TGTGCCACCAGTACCGGGACTAGCGGTTCAGATACGCAGTATTTT. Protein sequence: CATSTGTSGSDTQYF.

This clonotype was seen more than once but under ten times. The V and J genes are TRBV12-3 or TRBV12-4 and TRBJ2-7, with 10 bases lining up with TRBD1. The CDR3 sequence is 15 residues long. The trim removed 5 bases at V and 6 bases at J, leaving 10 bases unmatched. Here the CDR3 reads CASSQRGQGPPEQYF. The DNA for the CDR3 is TGTGCCAGCAGTCAGAGGGGACAGGGGCCCCCCGAGCAGTACTTC.

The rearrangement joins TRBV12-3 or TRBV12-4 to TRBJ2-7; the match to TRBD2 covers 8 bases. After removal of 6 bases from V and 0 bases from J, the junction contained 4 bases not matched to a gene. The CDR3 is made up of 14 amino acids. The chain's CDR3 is CASSAGGPSYEQYF. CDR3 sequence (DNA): TGTGCCAGCAGCGCGGGAGGACCCTCCTACGAGCAGTACTTC.

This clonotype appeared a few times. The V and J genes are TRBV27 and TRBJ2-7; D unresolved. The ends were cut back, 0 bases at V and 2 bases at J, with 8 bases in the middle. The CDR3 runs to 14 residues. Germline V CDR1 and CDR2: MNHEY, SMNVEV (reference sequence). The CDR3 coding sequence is TGTGCCAGCAGTTTATCAGACGCCCCCTACGAGCAGTACTTC. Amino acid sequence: CASSLSDAPYEQYF.

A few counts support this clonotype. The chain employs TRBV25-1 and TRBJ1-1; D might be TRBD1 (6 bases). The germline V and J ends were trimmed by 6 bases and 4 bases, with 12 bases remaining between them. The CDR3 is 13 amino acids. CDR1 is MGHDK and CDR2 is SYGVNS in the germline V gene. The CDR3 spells CASRGGTATEAFF. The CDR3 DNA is TGTGCCAGCAGAGGGGGGACTGCCACTGAAGCTTTCTTT.

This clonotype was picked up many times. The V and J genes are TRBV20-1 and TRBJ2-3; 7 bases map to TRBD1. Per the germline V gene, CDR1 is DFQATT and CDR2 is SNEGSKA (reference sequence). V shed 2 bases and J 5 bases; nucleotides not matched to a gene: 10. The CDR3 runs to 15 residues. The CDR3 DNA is TGCAGTGCTAGATCAGGACAGGAGGCAGTAGATACGCAGTATTTT. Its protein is CSARSGQEAVDTQYF.

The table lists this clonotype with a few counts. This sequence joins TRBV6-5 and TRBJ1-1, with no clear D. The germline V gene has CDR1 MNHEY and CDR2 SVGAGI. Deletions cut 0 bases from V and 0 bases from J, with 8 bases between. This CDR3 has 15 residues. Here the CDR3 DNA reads TGTGCCAGCAGTTACTCGATGGGAATGAACACTGAAGCTTTCTTT. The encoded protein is CASSYSMGMNTEAFF.

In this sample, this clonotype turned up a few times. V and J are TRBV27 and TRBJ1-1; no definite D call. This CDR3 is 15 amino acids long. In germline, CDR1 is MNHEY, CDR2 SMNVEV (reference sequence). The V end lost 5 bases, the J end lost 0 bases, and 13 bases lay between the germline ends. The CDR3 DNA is TGTGCCAGCAGTAAAGACGGTAGTATGAACACTGAAGCTTTCTTT. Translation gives CASSKDGSMNTEAFF.

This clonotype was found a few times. CDR3 sequence reads: CASSLDRGEVFF. As DNA, the CDR3 is TGTGCCAGCAGCTTAGACCGAGGAGAGGTGTTTTTT. The rearrangement links TRBV7-2 to TRBJ2-2; unclear D gene. This CDR3 spans 12 amino acids. Trimming pared 1 base from V and 15 bases from J, leaving 12 bases between. Germline CDR1 reads SGHTA; CDR2 reads FQGNSA.

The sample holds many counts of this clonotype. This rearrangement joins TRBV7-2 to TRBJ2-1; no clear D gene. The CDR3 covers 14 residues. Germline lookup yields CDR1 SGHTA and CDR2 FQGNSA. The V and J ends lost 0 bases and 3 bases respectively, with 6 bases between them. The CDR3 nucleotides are TGTGCCAGCAGCTTAGCATTCCACTACAATGAGCAGTTCTTC. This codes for CASSLAFHYNEQFF.